This TCR beta chain was profiled in a study of shared clonotypes between healthy human individuals. Whole-study context: A donor's plate count was three for CD4 naive and three for CD4 memory; CD8 naive had two and CD8 memory one.

The method was immunoSEQ multiplex PCR; TCRdb's version includes in-frame clones alone and lacks a portion of them. The table has 2,500,000 or so clones, approximately 93% seen once. V gave up 10 bases and J gave up 3 bases, with 13 bases separating them. The CDR3 is 13 residues long. Germline V gene data show CDR1 as MNHNS and CDR2 as SASEGT. In its sample, this clone was seen a few times. The J gene is TRBJ2-1, the V gene TRBV6-1; possibly TRBD1 for D (6 bases). This TCR was recovered from a man in his late teens or twenties in good health. Some clones in this sample may be carry-over from other donors' samples. Input material: naive CD4+ T cells from PBMCs. Subset meaning: CD45RA+ positively selected. In DNA form, the CDR3 reads TGTGCCACTACAGGGAATTTCTACAATGAGCAGTTCTTC. The encoded protein is CATTGNFYNEQFF.